Shown below are 15 T cell receptor beta chains from a single sample sequenced in a study of T cell responses to AZD1222 COVID-19 vaccine. TCRdb's table, derived via immunoSEQ multiplex PCR, lists solely in-frame clones and lacks some. This table holds 140,000 to 150,000 clones, roughly 90% found once. The sample here was peripheral blood, taken on day 0 of AZD1222 vaccination. The receptors were gathered from an adult in good health.

The chain employs TRBV14 and TRBJ1-2; weak D call: TRBD1 (5 bases). Between the trimmed V and J ends, which lost 1 base and 5 bases, there was a span of 11 bases. The CDR3 has 14 amino acids. The V gene's germline CDR1 is SGHDN and CDR2 FVKESK. CDR3 bases: TGTGCCAGCAGCCAAGTGGGACCCGGGTATGGCTACACCTTC. It specifies CASSQVGPGYGYTF.

V usage is TRBV5-6 and J usage is TRBJ1-6; 12 bases align to TRBD1. Per germline, CDR1 SGHDT and CDR2 YYEEEE. Trimming at V came to 4 bases and at J to 8 bases, leaving 7 bases not matched to a gene. The CDR3 extends over 16 amino acids. The CDR3 is CASSVGTGGLDSPLHF. The CDR3, as DNA: TGTGCCAGCAGCGTAGGGACAGGGGGCCTTGATTCACCCCTCCACTTT.

V usage is TRBV6-5 and J usage is TRBJ1-5; no clear D. Germline V gene sequence: CDR1 MNHEY, CDR2 SVGAGI. Between the trimmed V and J ends, which lost 6 bases and 3 bases, there was a span of 12 bases. CDR3 length equals 14 residues. CDR3 loop: CASRRLAPNQPQHF. CDR3 in DNA: TGTGCCAGCAGAAGACTGGCCCCCAATCAGCCCCAGCATTTT.

The rearrangement joins TRBV5-1 to TRBJ2-1, with D perhaps matching TRBD2 (6 bases). Deletions cut 0 bases from V and 5 bases from J, with 12 bases between. There are 15 residues in the CDR3. Germline assignment: CDR1 SGHRS and CDR2 YFSETQ. The CDR3 region is CASSLGMDYNNEQFF. The CDR3 nucleotides read TGCGCCAGCAGCTTGGGTATGGACTACAACAATGAGCAGTTCTTC.

The chain carries TRBV5-6 and TRBJ2-6; 7 bases map to TRBD1. The CDR3 is 18 amino acids. The J segment lost 2 bases and the V segment lost 0 bases, leaving 8 bases of the junction unmatched. Germline V CDR1 and CDR2: SGHDT, YYEEEE. The CDR3 is CASSLVSGGRPGANVLTF. CDR3 DNA sequence: TGTGCCAGCAGCTTGGTTTCAGGGGGTCGTCCTGGGGCCAACGTCCTGACTTTC.

The genes are TRBV10-3 and TRBJ1-1; possibly TRBD1 for D (5 bases). V lost 6 bases to trimming and J lost 1 base, with 12 bases between them. The CDR3 is made up of 14 amino acids. Germline V gene data show CDR1 as ENHRY and CDR2 as SYGVKD. The CDR3 DNA reads TGTGCCATCAGCAAGACAGTTACGAACACTGAAGCTTTCTTT. Translating it yields CAISKTVTNTEAFF.

This clone occurred once. The V and J genes are TRBV19 and TRBJ1-3, with no clear D. The germline V gene encodes CDR1 LNHDA and CDR2 SQIVND (reference sequence). V shed 10 bases and J shed 11 bases, with 15 bases lying between them. The CDR3 totals 11 residues. The CDR3 sequence is CATLSWRSIYF. The CDR3 DNA follows: TGTGCCACCCTAAGTTGGCGTTCCATATATTTT.

The gene calls are TRBV30 and TRBJ2-5; 8 nucleotides align to TRBD1. Per germline, CDR1 GTSNPN and CDR2 SVGIG (reference sequence). The CDR3 runs 15 residues. J lost 4 bases, V lost 3 bases, and 10 bases had no gene match. The CDR3 DNA is TGTGCCTGGAGGCCCCAGGGGGCGCGTAGAGAGACCCAGTACTTC. Translated, it gives CAWRPQGARRETQYF.

The V and J genes are TRBV3-1 (or the pseudogene TRBV3-2) and TRBJ1-3; unclear D gene. Germline V CDR1 and CDR2: LGHDT, YNNKEL (reference sequence). Trimming stripped 4 bases from V and 0 bases from J, with 7 bases between. There are 14 residues in the CDR3. CDR3 bases: TGTGCCAGCAGCCCTCAGCTCTCTGGAAACACCATATATTTT. Its protein product is CASSPQLSGNTIYF.

CDR3 nucleotide sequence: TGTGCCACCAGCAGAGTGACAGGGGGTTTTACTGAAGCTTTCTTT. This encodes CATSRVTGGFTEAFF. The rearrangement links TRBV15 to TRBJ1-1; 9 nucleotides align to TRBD1. The CDR3 runs to 15 residues. The trim removed 1 base at V and 5 bases at J, leaving 5 bases unmatched. From germline, CDR1 is LNHNV and CDR2 YYDKDF (reference sequence).

This chain joins TRBV7-2 and TRBJ1-6; TRBD1 matches 8 bases. The CDR3 covers 15 residues. CDR1 and CDR2 from the germline V gene are SGHTA and FQGNSA. Unmatched junction bases numbered 9, after V lost 7 bases and J lost 7 bases. The CDR3 spells CASNQGQGANSPLHF. In DNA form, the CDR3 reads TGTGCCAGCAACCAGGGGCAGGGGGCGAATTCACCCCTCCACTTT. Supplemented by reference TRBV7-2 and TRBJ1-6, the full variable domain reads GAGVSQSPSNKVTEKGKDVELRCDPISGHTALYWYRQSLGQGLEFLIYFQGNSAPDKSGLPSDRFSAERTGGSVSTLTIQRTQQEDSAVYLCASNQGQGANSPLHFGNGTRLTVT.

The J gene is TRBJ1-1, the V gene TRBV6-1, with TRBD1 matching over 8 bases. J was trimmed by 3 bases and V by 1 base; bases with no gene match: 7. The CDR3 covers 16 residues. Germline V lookup: CDR1 MNHNS, CDR2 SASEGT. For the CDR3, the DNA is TGTGCCAGCAGTGAAGTTCCCTGGACAGGGCACACTGAAGCTTTCTTT. The encoded protein is CASSEVPWTGHTEAFF.

This chain uses TRBV7-2 with TRBJ1-4; D is unclear. The germline V and J ends were trimmed by 4 bases and 4 bases, with 10 bases remaining between them. In germline, CDR1 is SGHTA, CDR2 FQGNSA. The CDR3 is 14 amino acids. CDR3 loop: CASSWGLGNEKLFF. Written as DNA, the CDR3 is TGTGCCAGCAGCTGGGGTTTGGGTAATGAAAAACTGTTTTTT.

Only a few counts were recorded for this clone. The chain uses TRBV28 and TRBJ2-7; no clear D gene. The germline V and J ends were trimmed by 1 base and 4 bases, with 8 bases remaining between them. The CDR3 loop spans 13 amino acids. Germline CDR1 reads MDHEN; CDR2 reads SYDVKM. In nucleotides, the CDR3 is TGTGCCAGCAGTTTATCTTTACTTTACGAGCAGTACTTC. It yields the protein CASSLSLLYEQYF.

The sample holds one count of this clone. This chain joins TRBV5-4 and TRBJ2-7, with TRBD1 as a possible D gene (6 bases). V shed 0 bases and J shed 3 bases, with 19 bases lying between them. The CDR3 contains 17 residues. Germline-derived CDR1 and CDR2 are SGHNT and YYREEE (reference sequence). CDR3 in amino acids: CASSLAKSGRGNYEQYF. In DNA form, the CDR3 reads TGTGCCAGCAGCTTGGCCAAGTCGGGCAGGGGTAACTACGAGCAGTACTTC.